What follows are 23 T cell receptor beta chains derived from one specimen sequenced in a study of human T cells and chemical hapten exposure. TCRdb processed the RACE reads anew with MiXCR; each CDR3 protein has one entry. The table records about 110,000 distinct CDR3 sequences, 9% to 9.5% of them present only once. Time point reported: patch test 2, 6 weeks after DPC sensitization. Treatment described: therapeutic diphenylcyclopropenone sensitization with weekly scalp DPC. Specimen: whole blood, collected in connection with sensitization to the hapten diphenylcyclopropenone (DPC). The receptors shown here come from a woman aged 40 to 50 with alopecia areata. Some clones in this sample may be carry-over from other donors' samples.

This clonotype was observed a few times. The chain recombines TRBV11-2 with TRBJ1-4; D possibly corresponds to TRBD1 (6 bases). The CDR3 runs to 15 residues. CDR1 is SGHAT, CDR2 FQNNGV, per germline. V was clipped by 0 bases and J by 5 bases, with 10 bases between them. CDR3 DNA sequence: TGTGCCAGCAGCTTAGATGGGGGCTCGAATGAAAAACTGTTTTTT. Protein sequence: CASSLDGGSNEKLFF. Full variable domain (missing parts from reference TRBV11-2 and TRBJ1-4): EAGVAQSPRYKIIEKRQSVAFWCNPISGHATLYWYQQILGQGPKLLIQFQNNGVVDDSQLPKDRFSAERLKGVDSTLKIQPAKLEDSAVYLCASSLDGGSNEKLFFGSGTQLSVL.

This clonotype was seen at least ten times. The CDR3 loop is CSASLIPSWDTEAFF. The CDR3 region has the DNA TGCAGTGCTAGTCTCATCCCGAGTTGGGACACTGAAGCTTTCTTT. This sequence joins TRBV20-1 and TRBJ1-1, with D unclear. With 3 bases removed from V and 3 bases from J, the gap between germline ends came to 17 bases. Germline CDR1 is DFQATT and CDR2 is SNEGSKA (reference sequence). The CDR3 runs 15 residues.

This clonotype was seen only once. The CDR3 carries no conserved terminal phenylalanine or tryptophan, so it likely arises from a read error. The CDR3 DNA reads TGTGCCAGCAGCCCCAGGGATGGCACAGATACGCAGTATTCT. It translates to CASSPRDGTDTQYS. The rearrangement joins TRBV11-2 to TRBJ2-3, with D possibly being TRBD1 (5 bases). V was cut by 5 bases and J by 1 base, with 10 bases left in between. Germline V lookup: CDR1 SGHAT, CDR2 FQNNGV. The CDR3 has 14 amino acids.

This clonotype has at least ten counts. The rearrangement links TRBV7-8 to TRBJ2-5; TRBD2 agrees at 12 bases. After removal of 5 bases from V and 5 bases from J, the junction contained 18 bases not matched to a gene. The CDR3 spans 19 residues. Germline V gives CDR1 SGHVS, CDR2 FQNEAQ. The DNA for the CDR3 is TGTGCCAGCAGCCCGGGGGGAGGACTAGCGGGGCCGAAGGAGGAGACCCAGTACTTC. It codes for CASSPGGGLAGPKEETQYF.

There are a few counts of this clonotype. V and J are TRBV14 and TRBJ2-3; D gene ambiguous. Germline CDR1 SGHDN, CDR2 FVKESK. Trimming took off 3 bases at V and 4 bases at J, with 20 bases between the two ends. The CDR3 extends over 17 amino acids. The CDR3 DNA reads TGTGCCAGCAGCCATTGGAAGGCGGCAGGTCCTTCAGATACGCAGTATTTT. It specifies CASSHWKAAGPSDTQYF.

This clonotype was counted a few times. This chain links TRBV7-6 with TRBJ2-3, with 7 bases that match TRBD2. The CDR3 consists of 16 residues. Germline values: CDR1 SGHVS, CDR2 FNYEAQ. Trimming cost V 5 bases and J 2 bases; bases outside gene matches: 10. CDR3 loop: CASSVGVAGPTDTQYF. The CDR3 bases are TGTGCCAGCAGCGTTGGTGTAGCGGGCCCCACAGATACGCAGTATTTT.

This sequence joins TRBV9 and TRBJ2-7, with D possibly matching TRBD2 (5 bases). V lost 0 bases and J 1 base, leaving 11 bases between the germline ends. There are 15 residues in the CDR3. From germline, CDR1 is SGDLS and CDR2 YYNGEE. The CDR3 region is CASSVESGASYEQYF. DNA for the CDR3: TGTGCCAGCAGCGTAGAGAGCGGTGCTTCCTACGAGCAGTACTTC.

This clonotype appeared a few times. The chain uses TRBV28 and TRBJ2-3; 11 bases map to TRBD1. The V gene end was trimmed by 5 bases and the J gene end by 3 bases; junction bases not matched to a gene: 7. The V gene's germline CDR1 is MDHEN and CDR2 SYDVKM. The CDR3 contains 16 residues. CDR3 sequence: CASSPGQGARTDTQYF. The CDR3 nucleotides are TGTGCCAGCAGTCCAGGACAGGGGGCACGTACAGATACGCAGTATTTT.

This clonotype was seen at least ten times. This chain links TRBV5-1 with TRBJ1-5, with a tentative D call TRBD1 (6 bases). Trimming left V 0 bases short and J 6 bases short, with 10 bases between. The germline CDR1 and CDR2 sequences are SGHRS and YFSETQ. There are 14 residues in the CDR3. The CDR3 protein is CASSLDGGGQPQHF. CDR3 bases: TGCGCCAGCAGCTTGGACGGAGGGGGTCAGCCCCAGCATTTT.

The genes are TRBV7-2 and TRBJ1-1, with D perhaps TRBD1 (6 bases). The V gene lost 3 bases and the J gene lost 5 bases, with 10 bases spanning the gap. The CDR3 spans 13 residues. Germline V gene sequence: CDR1 SGHTA, CDR2 FQGNSA. For the CDR3, the DNA is TGTGCCAGCAGCTTTGAGAGGGGGACTGAAGCTTTCTTT. Its protein is CASSFERGTEAFF.

This clonotype was seen many times. The genes are TRBV7-8 and TRBJ2-7, with D possibly called TRBD1 or TRBD2 (6 bases each). The CDR3 contains 15 residues. The V gene lost 5 bases and the J gene lost 5 bases, with 19 bases spanning the gap. Germline V CDR1 and CDR2: SGHVS, FQNEAQ. CDR3 nucleotide sequence: TGTGCCAGCAGCCCCCGGGGGCTTCAGTTGGACGAGCAGTACTTC. The encoded protein is CASSPRGLQLDEQYF.

Many counts were recorded for this clonotype. This sequence joins TRBV28 and TRBJ1-2; D perhaps matches TRBD1 (5 bases). CDR1 is MDHEN, CDR2 SYDVKM, per germline. Trimming shortened V by 6 bases and J by 10 bases, and 24 bases separated the two germline ends. The length of the CDR3 is 15 residues. In nucleotides, the CDR3 is TGTGCCAGCAGGTCTGGGGGTTCAGGGTCGGTTCACTACACCTTC. This encodes CASRSGGSGSVHYTF.

This clonotype has a single count. This may be a read error: a much more frequent sequence differs by one nucleotide. Here the CDR3 reads CAWSVYEGGTEALF. In DNA, the CDR3 is TGTGCCTGGAGTGTGTACGAAGGAGGCACTGAAGCTTTGTTT. V and J are TRBV30 and TRBJ1-1; no clear D. This CDR3 region has 14 residues. Germline V gene lookup returns CDR1 GTSNPN and CDR2 SVGIG (reference sequence).

The chain's CDR3 is CASSRYPRGPRDTDTQYF. Here the CDR3 DNA reads TGTGCCAGCAGCCGCTACCCCAGGGGCCCCCGGGACACAGATACGCAGTATTTT. V gene TRBV7-2 combines with J gene TRBJ2-3, with D perhaps TRBD1 (6 bases). Germline values: CDR1 SGHTA, CDR2 FQGNSA. The CDR3 is made up of 18 amino acids. Between the trimmed V and J ends, which lost 5 bases and 2 bases, there was a span of 23 bases.

This clonotype was seen only a few times. This sequence joins TRBV6-5 and TRBJ2-7; D might be TRBD2 (5 bases). Germline CDR1 MNHEY, CDR2 SVGAGI. This CDR3 is built from 16 residues. Trimming stripped 2 bases from V and 1 base from J, with 15 bases between. In DNA form, the CDR3 reads TGTGCCAGCAGTTACGCCGGCGGGCTCACGTCCTACGAGCAGTACTTC. Translated: CASSYAGGLTSYEQYF.

The V gene is TRBV12-3 or TRBV12-4, the J gene TRBJ1-3, with D possibly being TRBD1 (5 bases). V lost 1 base and J lost 6, with 16 bases in between. This CDR3 region has 16 residues. The CDR3 is CASSLGDAGTENTIYF. CDR3 in DNA: TGTGCCAGCAGTTTAGGGGACGCGGGGACTGAAAACACCATATATTTT.

This clonotype came up many times. The CDR3 nucleotides read TGTGCCTGGAGTTCGACAGACAATCAGCCCCAGCATTTT. It encodes CAWSSTDNQPQHF. The chain is built from TRBV30 and TRBJ1-5; perhaps TRBD1 as D (5 bases). The CDR3 contains 13 residues. The germline CDR1 and CDR2 sequences are GTSNPN and SVGIG (reference sequence). V was shortened by 2 bases and J by 3 bases, with 8 bases between the two germline ends.

The rearrangement joins TRBV15 to TRBJ2-5; no reliable D call. There are 14 residues in the CDR3. Trimming took 4 bases from V and 1 from J, leaving 10 bases between them. Germline loops: CDR1 LNHNV, CDR2 YYDKDF (reference sequence). This CDR3 is CATSTLAFQETQYF. The CDR3 DNA reads as TGTGCCACCAGCACCTTAGCTTTCCAAGAGACCCAGTACTTC. Full variable domain (remainder filled in from reference TRBV15 and TRBJ2-5): DAMVIQNPRYQVTQFGKPVTLSCSQTLNHNVMYWYQQKSSQAPKLLFHYYDKDFNNEADTPDNFQSRRPNTSFCFLDIRSPGLGDTAMYLCATSTLAFQETQYFGPGTRLLVL.

Concerning this clonotype itself: One junction end disagrees with the germline gene, perhaps due to a read error. The rearrangement joins TRBV28 to TRBJ2-3; the D call may be TRBD1 or TRBD2 (6 bases each). The germline V gene has CDR1 MDHEN and CDR2 SYDVKM. CDR3 size: 15 residues. CDR3 loop: CASSLRGAGTDTQFF. CDR3 in DNA: TGTGCCAGCAGTTTAAGGGGGGCAGGCACAGATACGCAGTTTTTT.

About this clonotype: This could be a read error, since a much larger clone is one nucleotide away. The chain carries TRBV20-1 and TRBJ2-2; 15 positions match TRBD2. This CDR3 spans 16 amino acids. In germline, CDR1 is DFQATT, CDR2 SNEGSKA (reference sequence). CDR3 sequence: CSASGLAGGNTEELFF. The CDR3 DNA reads TGCAGTGCATCGGGACTAGCGGGGGGTAACACCGAGGAGCTGTTTTTT.

This clonotype came up many times. V gene TRBV6-5 combines with J gene TRBJ1-6; 9 bases match TRBD1. The germline CDR1 and CDR2 sequences are MNHEY and SVGAGI. Trimming cost V 3 bases and J 9 bases; bases outside gene matches: 12. The CDR3 extends over 17 amino acids. The CDR3, as DNA: TGTGCCAGCAGTTATTCACAGGGGGCGGGGGTACGTTCACCCCTCCACTTT. Translated: CASSYSQGAGVRSPLHF.

The gene calls are TRBV4-1 and TRBJ2-2; 7 positions match TRBD1. The CDR3 loop spans 14 amino acids. Per the germline V gene, CDR1 is MGHRA and CDR2 is YSYEKL. Trimming at V came to 8 bases and at J to 4 bases, leaving 7 bases not matched to a gene. CDR3 in amino acids: CASRKTGSTGELFF. CDR3 bases: TGCGCCAGCCGAAAGACAGGGAGCACCGGGGAGCTGTTTTTT.

Worth noting for this clonotype: This clone may be a read error of a much larger clone one base away. The V gene is TRBV30, the J gene TRBJ2-7; D is perhaps TRBD1 or TRBD2 (6 bases each). V lost 0 bases and J 2 bases, leaving 8 bases between the germline ends. Looked up from germline, CDR1 is GTSNPN and CDR2 is SVGIG (reference sequence). The CDR3 runs 13 residues. CDR3 in DNA: TGTGCCTGGAGTGTAGGGGGGCCCTACGAGCAGTACTTC. Translation: CAWSVGGPYEQYF.